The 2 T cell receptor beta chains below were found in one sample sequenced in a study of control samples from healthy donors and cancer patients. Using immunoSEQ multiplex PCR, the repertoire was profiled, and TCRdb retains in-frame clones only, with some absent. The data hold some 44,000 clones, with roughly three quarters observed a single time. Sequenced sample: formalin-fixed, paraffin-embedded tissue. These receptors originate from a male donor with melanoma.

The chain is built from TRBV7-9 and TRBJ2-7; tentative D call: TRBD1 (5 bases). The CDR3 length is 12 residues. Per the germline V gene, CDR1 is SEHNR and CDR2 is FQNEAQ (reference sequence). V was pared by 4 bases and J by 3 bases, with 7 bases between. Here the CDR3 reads CASSYGHYEQYF. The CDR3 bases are TGTGCCAGCAGCTACGGACACTACGAGCAGTACTTC.

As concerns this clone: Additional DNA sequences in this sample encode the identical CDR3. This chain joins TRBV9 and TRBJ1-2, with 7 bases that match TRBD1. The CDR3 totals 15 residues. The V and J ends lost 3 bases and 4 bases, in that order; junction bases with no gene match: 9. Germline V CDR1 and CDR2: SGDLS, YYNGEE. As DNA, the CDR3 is TGTGCCAGCAGCGACCATACAGGGGTGGTCTATGGCTACACCTTC. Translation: CASSDHTGVVYGYTF.